This paragraph covers one T cell receptor beta chain sequence. What antigen it recognizes has not been identified. The sample holds no much larger clone one base away, and base qualities are not on file. CDR1 and CDR2 are read off the germline V gene as MDHEN and SYDVKM. The CDR3 goes from the cysteine to the phenylalanine over 15 residues. The DNA shown is the 45-base CDR3, in frame from base 1. V was cut back by 8 bases and J by 0 bases, leaving a gap of 17 bases between them. The data are from a study of cytomegalovirus exposure and HLA in healthy donors (dated 2017 in TCRdb). With respect to the entire study: According to an earlier analysis of 450 to 650 of the donors, roughly 180 million T cells yielded 117 million unique TCR beta sequences and 250 to 350 Gb of sequence data. The study used immunosequencing to profile the T cell repertoires of about 670 subjects and linked those repertoires to cytomegalovirus serostatus. Every repertoire in the discovery cohort had been generated on one and the same sequencing platform. The study aimed to test whether cataloging public T cell receptors could reveal signatures of past pathogen exposure. On average, around 240,000 unique TCR beta nucleotide sequences were sequenced per donor among fewer than 500 genotyped donors of the cohort, with 15% to 20% of those sequences being non-productive. In the later analysis, no new phenotypic data were used to find candidate immune exposures; instead, reliance was placed on TCR beta sequences and their occurrence across donors. In addition to the first cohort of about 650 subjects, a separate validation cohort of some 120 different subjects was used. An earlier analysis of approximately 500 of the donors applied high-throughput TCR beta sequencing to assess whether each TCR beta V gene segment acted as functional or pseudogenic. HLA typing covered class I and class II loci at four-digit resolution. To study patterns of TCR occurrence, a later analysis re-analyzed previously published TCR beta repertoires from more than 550 donors and added high-resolution HLA genotyping. Genome-wide SNP genotypes for about 65% of the 666 donors were used in a later genetic analysis, which treated that subset as a discovery cohort. Donor age, sex, ethnicity and CMV serostatus were collected together with the repertoire data. About five DR-DQ haplotypes were handled as single units for association and clustering, since linkage in the cohort was strong. Typing coverage differed by locus: A, B, C, DRB1 and DQB1 were typed in about 629-640 donors, DQA1 in around 500, DPA1 in around 610, and DPB1 in around 440. Of the roughly 390 genotyped donors, 80% to 90% were placed in the genetic ancestry cluster associated with self-reported Caucasian donors. An early release that covered fewer than 800 HLA-typed donors contained approximately 290 gigabases of sequencing data and 85 million to 100 million unique TCR sequences. To predict cytomegalovirus infection status, the study brought together high-throughput TCR immunosequencing, statistical association of individual TCRs with disease status, and machine learning. Study-wide findings and limitations: Some IMGT-functional V segments, including TRBV6-2 and TRBV6-3, could not be told apart with the 87-base-pair reads, so those segments were excluded. Linkage disequilibrium might explain the correlated functional status among segregating V segments, but an unknown experimental factor could not be excluded. A total of about 180 TCR beta chains were listed by the study as associated with cytomegalovirus. Compared with the roughly 700-donor mean, donors in an Asian-associated ancestry cluster had fewer N-insertions in productive TCRs, according to a later genetic analysis. In a later analysis, TCR association rates were found to vary across HLA loci, with the most associated TCRs seen for DRB1 alleles and the fewest for HLA-C alleles. A cluster of highly shared sequence variants was judged likely to be a technical artifact of the sequencing pipeline. While some public TCRs were present in many individuals, most TCR sequences turned up only very rarely across donors. Only TCR beta chains were sequenced in this cohort, and the absence of alpha or paired-chain data limited detectable features. A later analysis reported that several top co-occurrence clusters appeared linked to parvovirus B19, influenza, CMV and Epstein-Barr virus. Because some donors lacked HLA typing at each locus, the association tests relied only on the typed subset. It was suggested by the authors that the approach could potentially be generalized to other disease states and immunological phenotypes. When HLA alleles, especially DR and DQ, strongly co-occurred, TCR associations were difficult to assign to individual alleles. Approximately 18 rarely observed V segments, including chromosome 9 orphons, were excluded from the earlier analysis of a few hundred of the donors because counts were too low. In an earlier analysis of more than 500 of the donors, most TCR beta V segments appeared in productive rearrangements about 87% or about 30% of the time, broadly matching IMGT annotations. At a false discovery rate of 0.05, a later analysis linked 16,000 or so TCR beta sequences to specific HLA alleles. CMV serostatus was the only immune exposure information available for the cohort. In a later genetic analysis, a missense DCLRE1C variant was associated with V-gene and J-gene trimming of TCR beta chains, and the association was replicated in an independent cohort. In a later analysis, HLA-associated TCR beta chains showed more clonal expansion and lower generation probabilities than non-associated chains that were equally common. Most CMV-associated TCR beta chains appeared to be HLA-restricted in a later analysis, and the HLA associations seemed to be driven largely by CMV exposure. A further reported finding was that TCR beta sequences accurately predicted the HLA-A and HLA-B alleles for most subjects in the first cohort. Presence/absence analyses assumed roughly uniform sequencing depth across donors, an assumption that may not hold. In vitro tests confirmed that a few of the cytomegalovirus-associated TCR beta chains recognize cytomegalovirus antigens. Cytomegalovirus status was reported to be diagnosed by the classifier with high specificity and sensitivity in both the original and validation cohorts.

The cohort was made up of approximately 670 healthy bone marrow donors. At the time of sampling, every cohort member was nominally healthy, though immune exposures that went unrecorded were likely present. The donor tested CMV seropositive, placing the donor among the 290 or so seropositive members of the cohort. Each donor provided a peripheral blood sample, and peripheral blood mononuclear cells were used for TCR beta sequencing. The Qiagen DNeasy Blood Extraction Kit was used to extract genomic DNA from the blood cell samples. The method was the immunoSEQ multiplex PCR assay. The multiplex PCR relied on a mix of 60 forward primers for TCR Vbeta segments and 13 reverse primers for TCR Jbeta segments. The CDR3 region of rearranged TCR beta genes was amplified from genomic DNA by a multiplex PCR assay. The Illumina HiSeq System was used to sequence the amplified TCR beta libraries as 87-base-pair reads. Per the original workflow: A later analysis counted approximately 84 million unique TCR beta chains across the 550 to 700 repertoires, and roughly 11 million of these chains were shared by at least two donors. Raw reads were error-corrected and collapsed into unique sequences by a nearest-neighbor algorithm in which closely related sequences were merged to remove PCR and sequencing errors. To assign V, D and J gene segments, CDR3 sequences were aligned to IMGT reference sequences. For a sequence to be retained, at least a six-nucleotide match to both a V gene segment and a J gene segment was required. Rearrangements were classified as productive when the CDR3 lacked stop codons and remained in frame with V and J, and all other rearrangements were classified as non-productive. CDR3 was defined according to IMGT convention as the region running from the second conserved V-encoded cysteine to the conserved J-encoded phenylalanine. The earlier analysis of more than 450 of the donors excluded sequences that lacked an unambiguous match to a single V gene segment. In an earlier analysis of approximately 560 of the donors, a V segment was called functional when productive rearrangements were above 56.7%, and segregating when the standard deviation between donors exceeded 5%. A statistical classification framework was built for diagnosing cytomegalovirus status from the catalog of TCR beta chain sequences. A later analysis assigned V and J genes by comparing TCR nucleotide sequences with IMGT/GENE-DB human TR gene sequences. Using the TCRdist pipeline, a later analysis assigned CDR3 sequences along with most-parsimonious VDJ recombination scenarios. In a later analysis, each TCR beta chain was defined by its CDR3 amino acid sequence together with its V-gene family, and reads lacking a unique V-gene family were excluded. In a later analysis, a few hundred highly shared, low-generation-probability nucleotide sequences were removed to address suspected cross-contamination and a sequencing artifact. In a later analysis, a clonal expansion index for each public chain was calculated from normalized within-repertoire ranks of inferred template counts. In a later analysis, generation probabilities were computed using a VDJ recombination model fitted to out-of-frame rearrangements, and the results were checked against IGoR. Hypergeometric tests were used in a later analysis to score TCR-TCR, TCR-HLA and TCR-CMV co-occurrence, with a repertoire-size bias correction applied to the TCR pairs. To estimate false discovery rates, a later analysis permuted the HLA or CMV assignments 20 times. In a later analysis, co-occurring TCRs were grouped using DBSCAN, and TCRdist sequence similarity was added for clustering within HLA-allele-positive subsets. Repertoires with fewer than 30,000 or more than 120,000 public chains were left out of co-occurrence clustering, as were about five repertoires with anomalous nucleotide sharing. The table was pulled from immuneACCESS by TCRdb, which kept in-frame rearrangements only. Such tables lose some clones; where checked, under half of the loss comes from unresolved V genes, and the rest has no known cause. V and J calls and clone size follow that table, whereas D and trimming were derived from the DNA. This sample comprises around 150,000 clones, roughly 78% of them detected only once. The ten largest account for 6.5% to 7% of the sample.

The sequence is built from TRBV28 and TRBJ2-7, and perhaps TRBD1 as D gene, on 5 matching bases. This sequence was found in a man aged 35-49 years in good health and CMV-seropositive. Source material: PBMCs. CDR3 protein: CASSSRQRVSYEQYF. The nucleotide sequence reads TGTGCCAGCTCTTCCAGACAGCGCGTCTCCTACGAGCAGTACTTC. With all but the CDR3 taken from the reference TRBV28 and TRBJ2-7 genes, the full variable domain is: DVKVTQSSRYLVKRTGEKVFLECVQDMDHENMFWYRQDPGLGLRLIYFSYDVKMKEKGDIPEGYSVSREKKERFSLILESASTNQTSMYLCASSSRQRVSYEQYFGPGTRLTVT.